The clone carrying this T cell receptor beta chain was found a few times. Antigen: not known. One entry per CDR3 protein results from TCRdb running MiXCR on the reads. The sample carries roughly 920,000 distinct CDR3 sequences, less than 40% recorded once. This entry comes from a study of T cell repertoires in cytomegalovirus infection. Per germline, CDR1 SGHTA and CDR2 FQGTGA. This CDR3 has 16 residues. Trimming cost V 3 bases and J 3 bases; bases outside gene matches: 7. The clonotype comes from a human donor in good health (CMV status not recorded). Some clones in this sample may be carry-over from other donors' samples. Sequenced here: cultured CD8+ T cells from PBMCs, sampled from culture after CMV antigen stimulation. The V call is TRBV7-3, the J call TRBJ2-2; 7 positions match TRBD1. CDR3 in DNA: TGTGCCAGCAGCTTGAGGGGGCTAGGCGACACCGGGGAGCTGTTTTTT. Its translation is CASSLRGLGDTGELFF.